Listed below are T cell receptor beta chains from one sample, sequenced in a study of blood T cell repertoires in COVID-19. Some clones are missing from TCRdb's copy, which holds only in-frame ones; the method was immunoSEQ multiplex PCR. The repertoire holds roughly 150,000 clones, with about nine tenths as singletons. The material sequenced was peripheral blood. The source is a human donor in a cohort sampled during active COVID-19. Each CDR3 is given with its conserved first and last residue. A D gene is named only where the DNA matches it firmly. The listing skips clone size in some rows; elsewhere it reads once, few, many or a size class.

V gene: TRBV18; clone size: -; D gene: TRBD1; J gene: TRBJ1-2; CDR3 protein: CASSPGQGASYGYTF; CDR3 DNA: TGTGCCAGCTCACCAGGACAGGGGGCAAGCTATGGCTACACCTTC
V gene: TRBV9; clone size: -; D gene: TRBD2; J gene: TRBJ2-1; CDR3 protein: CASSVASSSGGYNEQFF; CDR3 DNA: TGTGCCAGCAGCGTAGCAAGTTCCAGCGGGGGTTACAATGAGCAGTTCTTC
V gene: TRBV10-3; clone size: -; D gene: TRBD2; J gene: TRBJ2-1; CDR3 protein: CAISERLAGGHEQFF; CDR3 DNA: TGTGCCATCAGTGAGCGACTAGCGGGGGGGCATGAGCAGTTCTTC
V gene: TRBV7-8; clone size: once; D gene: -; J gene: TRBJ1-1; CDR3 protein: CASSFGLEEAFF; CDR3 DNA: TGTGCCAGCAGCTTTGGACTCGAAGAAGCTTTCTTT
V gene: TRBV3-1/TRBV3-2; clone size: -; D gene: TRBD1; J gene: TRBJ1-1; CDR3 protein: CASSLGQGNTEAFF; CDR3 DNA: TGTGCCAGCAGCCTCGGACAGGGGAACACTGAAGCTTTCTTT
V gene: TRBV6-2/TRBV6-3; clone size: -; D gene: -; J gene: TRBJ1-1; CDR3 protein: CASSYGGLNTEAFF; CDR3 DNA: TGTGCCAGCAGTTATGGCGGGCTGAACACTGAAGCTTTCTTT
V gene: TRBV12-3/TRBV12-4; clone size: -; D gene: -; J gene: TRBJ2-3; CDR3 protein: CASSLRRVDTQYF; CDR3 DNA: TGTGCCAGCAGTTTAAGGAGGGTAGATACGCAGTATTTT
V gene: TRBV2; clone size: once; D gene: -; J gene: TRBJ2-7; CDR3 protein: CASSVGPSSYEQYF; CDR3 DNA: TGTGCCAGCAGTGTGGGGCCGAGCTCCTACGAGCAGTACTTC
V gene: TRBV7-2; clone size: -; D gene: -; J gene: TRBJ1-2; CDR3 protein: CASSTDQRGYGYTF; CDR3 DNA: TGTGCCAGCAGCACAGATCAACGTGGCTATGGCTACACCTTC
V gene: TRBV12-3/TRBV12-4; clone size: -; D gene: -; J gene: TRBJ2-5; CDR3 protein: CASSPRGLETQYF; CDR3 DNA: TGTGCCAGCAGTCCTAGGGGTTTGGAGACCCAGTACTTC
V gene: TRBV7-2; clone size: -; D gene: TRBD1; J gene: TRBJ1-2; CDR3 protein: CASSLPLSGGVYGYTF; CDR3 DNA: TGTGCCAGCAGCTTACCTCTCTCAGGGGGCGTATATGGCTACACCTTC
V gene: TRBV30; clone size: -; D gene: TRBD1; J gene: TRBJ2-5; CDR3 protein: CAWNPGQPQETQYF; CDR3 DNA: TGTGCCTGGAACCCGGGACAGCCCCAAGAGACCCAGTACTTC
V gene: TRBV5-8; clone size: -; D gene: TRBD1; J gene: TRBJ1-2; CDR3 protein: CASSLLWGQGNYGYTF; CDR3 DNA: TGTGCCAGCAGCTTGCTGTGGGGACAGGGCAACTATGGCTACACCTTC
V gene: TRBV7-2; clone size: -; D gene: -; J gene: TRBJ2-7; CDR3 protein: CASRAGSAYEQYF; CDR3 DNA: TGTGCCAGCAGGGCGGGGTCGGCCTACGAGCAGTACTTC
V gene: TRBV24-1; clone size: -; D gene: TRBD1; J gene: TRBJ2-2; CDR3 protein: CATSGRQGHYTGELFF; CDR3 DNA: TGTGCCACCAGTGGACGACAGGGACATTACACCGGGGAGCTGTTTTTT
V gene: TRBV12-3/TRBV12-4; clone size: -; D gene: -; J gene: TRBJ2-7; CDR3 protein: CASSLTPRGEQYF; CDR3 DNA: TGTGCCAGCAGTTTAACCCCCCGGGGAGAGCAGTACTTC
V gene: TRBV6-5; clone size: -; D gene: TRBD2; J gene: TRBJ2-3; CDR3 protein: CASTPGLAKIAQYF; CDR3 DNA: TGTGCCAGCACCCCGGGACTAGCGAAGATCGCGCAGTATTTT
V gene: TRBV4-2; clone size: once; D gene: TRBD2; J gene: TRBJ2-7; CDR3 protein: CASSQEISGGDYEQYF; CDR3 DNA: TGTGCCAGCAGCCAAGAGATAAGCGGGGGGGATTACGAGCAGTACTTC
V gene: TRBV7-2; clone size: -; D gene: -; J gene: TRBJ1-1; CDR3 protein: CASSFSGDTEAFF; CDR3 DNA: TGTGCCAGCAGCTTCAGCGGGGACACTGAAGCTTTCTTT
V gene: TRBV4-2; clone size: -; D gene: -; J gene: TRBJ2-2; CDR3 protein: CASRLGTLYTGELFF; CDR3 DNA: TGTGCCAGCAGATTGGGGACTCTATACACCGGGGAGCTGTTTTTT
V gene: TRBV7-2; clone size: -; D gene: -; J gene: TRBJ1-1; CDR3 protein: CASSLRPRVEAFF; CDR3 DNA: TGTGCCAGCAGCTTAAGGCCCCGGGTCGAAGCTTTCTTT
V gene: TRBV6-7; clone size: -; D gene: TRBD1; J gene: TRBJ1-2; CDR3 protein: CASSPEYRGGGYTF; CDR3 DNA: TGTGCCAGCAGTCCCGAGTACAGGGGAGGCGGCTACACCTTC
V gene: TRBV11-2; clone size: -; D gene: -; J gene: TRBJ2-7; CDR3 protein: CASSLGAAGEQYF; CDR3 DNA: TGTGCCAGCAGCTTAGGGGCCGCGGGCGAGCAGTACTTC
V gene: TRBV6-6; clone size: -; D gene: -; J gene: TRBJ1-2; CDR3 protein: CASSETRDYGYTF; CDR3 DNA: TGTGCCAGCAGCGAAACCCGGGACTATGGCTACACCTTC
V gene: TRBV3-1/TRBV3-2; clone size: -; D gene: -; J gene: TRBJ1-1; CDR3 protein: CASSQGTSLAFF; CDR3 DNA: TGTGCCAGCAGCCAAGGGACTTCCTTAGCTTTCTTT
V gene: TRBV3-1/TRBV3-2; clone size: -; D gene: -; J gene: TRBJ2-6; CDR3 protein: CASSQDRGNRVCSGANVLTF; CDR3 DNA: TGTGCCAGCAGCCAAGATCGAGGAAACAGGGTGTGCTCTGGGGCCAACGTCCTGACTTTC
V gene: TRBV7-9; clone size: -; D gene: TRBD1; J gene: TRBJ1-2; CDR3 protein: CASSPTGAAYGYTF; CDR3 DNA: TGTGCCAGCAGCCCCACAGGGGCGGCGTATGGCTACACCTTC
V gene: TRBV9; clone size: -; D gene: -; J gene: TRBJ2-5; CDR3 protein: CASSVSGMYQETQYF; CDR3 DNA: TGTGCCAGCAGCGTATCCGGGATGTACCAAGAGACCCAGTACTTC
V gene: TRBV18; clone size: -; D gene: TRBD1; J gene: TRBJ1-5; CDR3 protein: CASSPQGQVSNQPQHF; CDR3 DNA: TGTGCCAGCTCACCACAGGGACAGGTGAGCAATCAGCCCCAGCATTTT
V gene: TRBV5-5; clone size: -; D gene: TRBD1; J gene: TRBJ1-1; CDR3 protein: CASMMTGERAEAFF; CDR3 DNA: TGTGCCAGCATGATGACAGGGGAACGGGCCGAAGCTTTCTTT
V gene: TRBV7-2; clone size: -; D gene: TRBD2; J gene: TRBJ2-5; CDR3 protein: CASSSGLAAAETQYF; CDR3 DNA: TGTGCCAGCAGCTCGGGACTAGCGGCGGCGGAGACCCAGTACTTC
V gene: TRBV5-1; clone size: -; D gene: TRBD1; J gene: TRBJ1-6; CDR3 protein: CASSGRAGGDSPLHF; CDR3 DNA: TGCGCCAGCAGCGGAAGGGCAGGGGGCGATTCACCCCTCCACTTT
V gene: TRBV5-6; clone size: once; D gene: -; J gene: TRBJ1-6; CDR3 protein: CASSLGGTNSPLHF; CDR3 DNA: TGTGCCAGCAGCTTGGGGGGCACAAATTCACCCCTCCACTTT
V gene: TRBV10-3; clone size: once; D gene: -; J gene: TRBJ2-1; CDR3 protein: CAISQVNEQFF; CDR3 DNA: TGTGCCATCAGCCAGGTCAATGAGCAGTTCTTC
V gene: TRBV5-1; clone size: -; D gene: -; J gene: TRBJ1-2; CDR3 protein: CASSLEVLKRPGGYTF; CDR3 DNA: TGCGCCAGCAGCTTGGAAGTCTTAAAAAGGCCAGGTGGCTACACCTTC
V gene: TRBV30; clone size: once; D gene: -; J gene: TRBJ2-2; CDR3 protein: CAWWTANTGELFF; CDR3 DNA: TGTGCCTGGTGGACAGCGAACACCGGGGAGCTGTTTTTT
V gene: TRBV5-1; clone size: -; D gene: -; J gene: TRBJ1-1; CDR3 protein: CASSPGDSTEAFF; CDR3 DNA: TGCGCCAGCAGCCCGGGGGATTCCACTGAAGCTTTCTTT
V gene: TRBV14; clone size: -; D gene: TRBD1; J gene: TRBJ2-5; CDR3 protein: CASSQVEQGIQYF; CDR3 DNA: TGTGCCAGCAGCCAAGTGGAACAGGGGATCCAGTACTTC
V gene: TRBV3-1/TRBV3-2; clone size: -; D gene: -; J gene: TRBJ1-1; CDR3 protein: CASRPGGLNTEAFF; CDR3 DNA: TGTGCCAGCCGCCCCGGGGGGTTGAACACTGAAGCTTTCTTT
V gene: TRBV19; clone size: -; D gene: -; J gene: TRBJ1-1; CDR3 protein: CASTGGSTEAFF; CDR3 DNA: TGTGCCAGCACCGGAGGATCCACTGAAGCTTTCTTT
V gene: TRBV4-1; clone size: -; D gene: -; J gene: TRBJ2-6; CDR3 protein: CASSSSWSSGANVLTF; CDR3 DNA: TGCGCCAGCAGCTCCTCATGGAGCTCTGGGGCCAACGTCCTGACTTTC
V gene: TRBV10-3; clone size: -; D gene: TRBD2; J gene: TRBJ2-2; CDR3 protein: CAISETYGGGNTGELFF; CDR3 DNA: TGTGCCATCAGTGAGACCTACGGCGGGGGGAACACCGGGGAGCTGTTTTTT
V gene: TRBV3-1/TRBV3-2; clone size: -; D gene: TRBD2; J gene: TRBJ2-3; CDR3 protein: CASRPSGGAWTDTQYF; CDR3 DNA: TGTGCCAGCAGGCCTAGCGGGGGGGCCTGGACAGATACGCAGTATTTT
V gene: TRBV19; clone size: -; D gene: -; J gene: TRBJ2-1; CDR3 protein: CASSTLAVSYNEQFF; CDR3 DNA: TGTGCCAGTAGTACGTTAGCGGTCTCCTACAATGAGCAGTTCTTC
V gene: TRBV3-1/TRBV3-2; clone size: -; D gene: TRBD2; J gene: TRBJ2-1; CDR3 protein: CASSLGTSGGSNEQFF; CDR3 DNA: TGTGCCAGCAGCCTCGGGACTAGCGGGGGAAGCAATGAGCAGTTCTTC
V gene: TRBV6-6; clone size: -; D gene: -; J gene: TRBJ1-1; CDR3 protein: CASPGQGDTEAFF; CDR3 DNA: TGTGCCAGCCCAGGGCAGGGCGACACTGAAGCTTTCTTT
V gene: TRBV3-1/TRBV3-2; clone size: -; D gene: TRBD1; J gene: TRBJ2-7; CDR3 protein: CASSQVTGGSDEQYF; CDR3 DNA: TGTGCCAGCAGCCAAGTGACAGGGGGTAGCGACGAGCAGTACTTC
V gene: TRBV4-3; clone size: -; D gene: -; J gene: TRBJ2-3; CDR3 protein: CASSQGRKADTQYF; CDR3 DNA: TGCGCCAGCAGCCAAGGCCGCAAAGCCGATACGCAGTATTTT
V gene: TRBV6-2/TRBV6-3; clone size: -; D gene: TRBD1; J gene: TRBJ2-7; CDR3 protein: CASSYSDRSYEQYF; CDR3 DNA: TGTGCCAGCAGTTACTCGGACAGGAGCTACGAGCAGTACTTC
V gene: TRBV5-1; clone size: -; D gene: -; J gene: TRBJ2-6; CDR3 protein: CASSLNTNSGANVLTF; CDR3 DNA: TGCGCCAGCAGCTTGAACACCAACTCTGGGGCCAACGTCCTGACTTTC
V gene: TRBV4-1; clone size: -; D gene: -; J gene: TRBJ1-6; CDR3 protein: CASSQGPTGSRVPLHF; CDR3 DNA: TGCGCCAGCAGCCAAGGACCCACAGGGTCCCGGGTTCCCCTCCACTTT
V gene: TRBV29-1; clone size: -; D gene: TRBD1; J gene: TRBJ1-2; CDR3 protein: CSADRGYGYTF; CDR3 DNA: TGCAGCGCGGACAGGGGATATGGCTACACCTTC
V gene: TRBV20-1; clone size: -; D gene: TRBD1; J gene: TRBJ1-2; CDR3 protein: CSATETGQDYYGYTF; CDR3 DNA: TGCAGTGCTACTGAGACGGGACAGGATTACTATGGCTACACCTTC